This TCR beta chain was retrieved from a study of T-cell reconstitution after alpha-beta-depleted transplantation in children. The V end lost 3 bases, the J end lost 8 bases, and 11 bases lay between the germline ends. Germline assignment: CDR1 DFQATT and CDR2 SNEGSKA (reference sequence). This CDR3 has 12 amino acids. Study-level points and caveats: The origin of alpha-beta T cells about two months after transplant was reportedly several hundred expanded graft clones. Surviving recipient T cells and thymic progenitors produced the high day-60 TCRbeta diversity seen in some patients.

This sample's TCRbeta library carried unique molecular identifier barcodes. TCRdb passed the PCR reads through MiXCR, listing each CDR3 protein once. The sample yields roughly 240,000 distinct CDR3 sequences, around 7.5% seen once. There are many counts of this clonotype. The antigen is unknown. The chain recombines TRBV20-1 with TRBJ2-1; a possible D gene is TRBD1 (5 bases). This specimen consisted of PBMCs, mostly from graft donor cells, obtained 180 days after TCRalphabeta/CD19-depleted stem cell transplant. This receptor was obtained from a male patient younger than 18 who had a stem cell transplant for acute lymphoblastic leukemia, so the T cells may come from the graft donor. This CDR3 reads CSASLRGDEQFF. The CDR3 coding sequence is TGCAGTGCTAGCCTTAGGGGCGATGAGCAGTTCTTC.